Each of the 20 T cell receptor beta chains below was sequenced from the same sample in a study of control samples from healthy donors and cancer patients. Sequencing used immunoSEQ multiplex PCR; TCRdb keeps in-frame clones, though not all of them. The sample lists fewer than 200,000 clones; around 95% were seen once. Specimen: blood. All receptors derive from a woman aged 60-70 years in good health.

The chain is built from TRBV11-3 and TRBJ2-3, with TRBD2 as a possible D gene (5 bases). Germline V lookup: CDR1 SGHNT, CDR2 YENEEA. There are 16 residues in the CDR3. V was cut by 5 bases and J by 6 bases, with 21 bases left in between. The CDR3 coding sequence is TGTGCCAGCAGCCTAACGGCGGGCCCCAGCGCCGATACGCAGTATTTT. It codes for CASSLTAGPSADTQYF.

V is TRBV4-1 and J is TRBJ2-1, with D tentatively TRBD1 or TRBD2 (6 bases each). The CDR3 sequence is 16 residues long. Germline V lookup: CDR1 MGHRA, CDR2 YSYEKL. The V gene lost 0 bases and the J gene lost 1 base, with 10 bases spanning the gap. The CDR3 region is CASSQDRGGSYNEQFF. The DNA of the CDR3 is TGCGCCAGCAGCCAAGATCGAGGGGGGTCCTACAATGAGCAGTTCTTC.

This CDR3 is CASSQEDRAPLHF. For the CDR3, the DNA is TGCGCCAGCAGCCAAGAAGACAGGGCACCCCTCCACTTT. This chain uses TRBV4-3 with TRBJ1-6; TRBD1 aligns across 7 bases. The germline gives CDR1 LGHNA, CDR2 YSLEER. CDR3 length: 13 residues. V trimming: 0 bases; J trimming: 11 bases; junction bases outside the gene matches: 1.

In regard to this clone: The same CDR3 also results from other DNA sequences found in this sample. This sequence joins TRBV7-2 and TRBJ1-1; D might be TRBD1 (6 bases). Germline CDR1 is SGHTA and CDR2 is FQGNSA. V was clipped by 4 bases and J by 2 bases, with 11 bases between them. The CDR3 spans 14 residues. CDR3 in amino acids: CASSSQGGNTEAFF. As DNA, the CDR3 is TGTGCCAGCAGCTCCCAAGGGGGAAACACTGAAGCTTTCTTT.

V gene TRBV5-6 combines with J gene TRBJ1-2; a possible D gene is TRBD1 (5 bases). With 3 bases removed from V and 1 base from J, the gap between germline ends came to 19 bases. The CDR3 extends over 17 amino acids. CDR1 SGHDT and CDR2 YYEEEE come from the germline V gene. The CDR3 nucleotides are TGTGCCAGCAGCTCTATGAACCGGGACGGCATTAACTATGGCTACACCTTC. It codes for CASSSMNRDGINYGYTF.

The chain is built from TRBV7-2 and TRBJ1-3, with TRBD1 matching 7 bases. Germline V gives CDR1 SGHTA, CDR2 FQGNSA. This CDR3 is built from 14 residues. V lost 5 bases and J lost 2; bases outside the gene matches: 3. The DNA for the CDR3 is TGTGCCAGCAGCCGCGGGACAGCTGGAAACACCATATATTTT. Protein: CASSRGTAGNTIYF.

J is TRBJ2-7 and V is TRBV13; D call uncertain. Trimming cost V 1 base and J 4 bases, with 11 bases left between them. Germline CDR1 and CDR2: PRHDT and FYEKMQ (reference sequence). CDR3 size: 14 residues. The CDR3 nucleotides read TGTGCCAGCAGCTTAGAAGGGTTAGCATACGAGCAGTACTTC. Translating it yields CASSLEGLAYEQYF. The full variable domain, in which reference TRBV13 and TRBJ2-7 provide the parts outside the CDR3, is AAGVIQSPRHLIKEKRETATLKCYPIPRHDTVYWYQQGPGQDPQFLISFYEKMQSDKGSIPDRFSAQQFSDYHSELNMSSLELGDSALYFCASSLEGLAYEQYFGPGTRLTVT.

The rearrangement joins TRBV3-1 (or the pseudogene TRBV3-2) to TRBJ1-3; D gene ambiguous. The CDR3 sequence is 15 residues long. CDR1 and CDR2 from the germline V gene are LGHDT and YNNKEL (reference sequence). The CDR3 bases are TGTGCTCCTGCGAGGTCGGAAGCTTCTGGAAACACCATATATTTT. Translating it yields CAPARSEASGNTIYF.

V gene TRBV5-1 combines with J gene TRBJ1-5; 7 bases are shared with TRBD1. Germline V gives CDR1 SGHRS, CDR2 YFSETQ. CDR3 length: 18 residues. V shed 4 bases, J shed 2 bases, and the junction held 15 bases outside the gene matches. DNA for the CDR3: TGCGCCAGCAGCCTCATCCTTAGACAGGGCAGGGGCAATCAGCCCCAGCATTTT. Translation: CASSLILRQGRGNQPQHF.

The chain uses TRBV20-1 and TRBJ1-2; perhaps TRBD1 as D (5 bases). The CDR3 totals 11 residues. Deletions cut 5 bases from V and 7 bases from J, with 11 bases between. Germline-derived CDR1 and CDR2 are DFQATT and SNEGSKA (reference sequence). CDR3 bases: TGCAGTGCTGAAGTCCAGGGTGGCTACACCTTC. This sequence encodes CSAEVQGGYTF.

The chain is built from TRBV6-6 and TRBJ1-5, with 7 bases identical to TRBD1. V lost 8 bases, J lost 4 bases, and 8 bases stayed unmatched. CDR1 MNHNY and CDR2 SVGAGI come from the germline V gene (reference sequence). The CDR3 extends over 14 amino acids. The CDR3 region is CASLTGDPNQPQHF. As DNA, the CDR3 is TGTGCCAGCCTCACAGGGGATCCAAATCAGCCCCAGCATTTT.

This chain uses TRBV2 with TRBJ2-7, with TRBD1 matching over 8 bases. This CDR3 is built from 14 residues. Germline trimming cut 1 base from V and 2 bases from J; bases unmatched to any gene: 1. From germline, CDR1 is SNHLY and CDR2 FYNNEI. The CDR3 is CASSEETGAYEQYF. The CDR3 DNA reads TGTGCCAGCAGTGAAGAGACAGGGGCCTACGAGCAGTACTTC.

The rearrangement uses TRBV29-1 and TRBJ2-3; no clear D. This CDR3 contains 15 residues. Germline V gene sequence: CDR1 SQVTM, CDR2 ANQGSEA. With 1 base removed from V and 3 bases from J, the gap between germline ends came to 14 bases. This CDR3 reads CSVEVYMVGTDTQYF. As DNA, the CDR3 is TGCAGCGTTGAAGTATATATGGTTGGAACAGATACGCAGTATTTT.

The chain couples TRBV6-5 to TRBJ1-3; TRBD1 matches at 8 bases. Unmatched junction bases numbered 8, after V lost 6 bases and J lost 4 bases. The length of the CDR3 is 15 residues. Per the germline V gene, CDR1 is MNHEY and CDR2 is SVGAGI. The CDR3 protein is CASRQTGELGNTIYF. The CDR3 bases are TGTGCCAGCAGGCAGACAGGGGAACTAGGAAACACCATATATTTT.

The rearrangement uses TRBV4-2 and TRBJ2-1, with D perhaps TRBD2 (7 bases). The CDR3 totals 15 residues. Deletions cut 3 bases from V and 8 bases from J, with 17 bases between. Germline V lookup: CDR1 LGHNA, CDR2 YNFKEQ. The CDR3 here is CASSHPEGGVDEQFF. The CDR3 nucleotides are TGTGCCAGCAGCCACCCTGAGGGGGGGGTCGATGAGCAGTTCTTC.

The chain links TRBV2 to TRBJ2-1; D may be TRBD1 (6 bases). Germline V gives CDR1 SNHLY, CDR2 FYNNEI. The V end lost 4 bases, the J end lost 7 bases, and 17 bases lay between the germline ends. The CDR3 covers 15 residues. DNA of the CDR3: TGTGCCAGCAGTGGAGGGACAAGAAGAGTAAATGAGCAGTTCTTC. It translates to CASSGGTRRVNEQFF.

The CDR3 region is CASSFRDRVGYEQYF. The CDR3 DNA follows: TGTGCCAGCAGCTTCCGGGACAGGGTCGGCTACGAGCAGTACTTC. J is TRBJ2-7 and V is TRBV5-4; TRBD1 aligns across 9 bases. This CDR3 is 15 amino acids long. V lost 2 bases, J lost 3 bases, and 6 bases stayed unmatched. In germline, CDR1 is SGHNT, CDR2 YYREEE (reference sequence).

The chain is built from TRBV3-1 (or the pseudogene TRBV3-2) and TRBJ2-5, with 11 bases fitting TRBD2. V lost 0 bases to trimming and J lost 1 base; unmatched junction nucleotides: 1. Germline lookup yields CDR1 LGHDT and CDR2 YNNKEL (reference sequence). This CDR3 is built from 16 residues. This CDR3 is CASSQETSGGQETQYF. The CDR3, as DNA: TGTGCCAGCAGCCAAGAAACTAGCGGGGGCCAAGAGACCCAGTACTTC.

The gene calls are TRBV28 and TRBJ2-5; D remains ambiguous. V was cut by 8 bases and J by 2 bases, with 12 bases left in between. The CDR3 length is 13 residues. Germline CDR1 is MDHEN and CDR2 is SYDVKM. The CDR3 reads CASSKDTQETQYF. In DNA, the CDR3 is TGTGCCAGCTCAAAGGATACACAAGAGACCCAGTACTTC.

The CDR3, as DNA: TGTGCCAGCAGCTCACGACTAGCGGGGGTCACCGGGGAGCTGTTTTTT. It yields the protein CASSSRLAGVTGELFF. The chain couples TRBV7-2 to TRBJ2-2; 12 bases are a match to TRBD2. CDR1 and CDR2 from the germline V gene are SGHTA and FQGNSA. With 4 bases clipped from V and 4 bases from J, the junction kept 4 bases outside the gene matches. This CDR3 region has 16 residues.